One T cell receptor (beta chain) is described in this entry. The V segment lost 5 bases and the J segment 0 bases; nucleotides outside the gene matches: 15. There are 19 residues in the CDR3. The germline gives CDR1 LNHNV, CDR2 YYDKDF (reference sequence). The source of the sample is a study of blood T cell repertoires in COVID-19. Study summary: The United States, Italy and Spain provided the acute and convalescent COVID-19 samples. T cells, B-cell-depleted T cells, or PBMCs supplied cDNA or gDNA.

Original methodology: Amplification with reference gene primers provided the estimates of nucleated cell counts. Assay: immunoSEQ multiplex PCR; the TCRdb copy retains only in-frame clones and omits some. V and J calls and clone size are those listed in that table; D and trimming were worked out from the DNA. Seen here are around 130,000 clones, 80% to 90% observed once, and the top ten hold more than 15%. The TCR originated in a man between 45 and 60 years old with active or convalescent COVID-19. The genes are TRBV15 and TRBJ2-7; the match to TRBD2 covers 11 bases. Sequenced: peripheral blood. The CDR3: CATSLVPGLAARSSYEQYF. Here the CDR3 DNA reads TGTGCCACCAGCTTAGTCCCGGGACTAGCGGCCAGGAGCTCCTACGAGCAGTACTTC.